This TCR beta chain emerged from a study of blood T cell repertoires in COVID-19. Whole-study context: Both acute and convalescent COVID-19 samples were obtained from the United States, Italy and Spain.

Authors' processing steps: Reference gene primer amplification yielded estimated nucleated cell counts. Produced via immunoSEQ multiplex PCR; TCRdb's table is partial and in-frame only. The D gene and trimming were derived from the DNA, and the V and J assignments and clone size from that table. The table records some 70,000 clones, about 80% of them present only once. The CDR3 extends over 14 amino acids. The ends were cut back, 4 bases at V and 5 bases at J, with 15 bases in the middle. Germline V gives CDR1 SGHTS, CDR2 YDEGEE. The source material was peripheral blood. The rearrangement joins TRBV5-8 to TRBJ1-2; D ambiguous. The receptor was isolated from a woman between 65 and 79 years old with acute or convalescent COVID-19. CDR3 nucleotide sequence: TGTGCCAGCAGCCGAATGCTAGGAAATTATGGCTACACCTTC. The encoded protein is CASSRMLGNYGYTF.